Below are 18 T cell receptor beta chains sequenced from a single sample in a study of Graves' ophthalmopathy and Graves' hyperthyroidism. Scientists amplified the TCR beta CDR3 regions from RNA transcripts. In the first round, RT-PCR was carried out with HTBI primers, and a multiplex PCR formed the second round. TCRdb fed the multiplex PCR reads into MiXCR, producing one record per CDR3 protein. The sample includes about 740,000 distinct CDR3 sequences, roughly two fifths of them seen just once. Sequenced input: peripheral blood. These receptors originate from an adult man with Graves' ophthalmopathy.

This chain links TRBV24-1 with TRBJ1-5; TRBD1 agrees at 7 bases. There are 15 residues in the CDR3. V dropped 7 bases and J dropped 4; count of bases not matched to a gene: 9. Germline lookup yields CDR1 KGHDR and CDR2 SFDVKD. The CDR3 loop is CATSVQGDGNQPQHF. For the CDR3, the DNA is TGTGCCACCAGCGTTCAGGGGGATGGAAATCAGCCCCAGCATTTT.

The table lists this clonotype with a count of one. The V gene is TRBV2, the J gene TRBJ2-5; 8 nucleotides line up with TRBD1. The V segment lost 7 bases and the J segment 5 bases; nucleotides outside the gene matches: 3. Per germline, CDR1 SNHLY and CDR2 FYNNEI. The CDR3 spans 12 residues. As DNA, the CDR3 is TGTGCCAGCAACGGGGACAGGGAGACCCAGTACTTC. Its translation: CASNGDRETQYF.

There are many counts of this clonotype. V is TRBV9 and J is TRBJ2-7; D may be TRBD2 (5 bases). V lost 4 bases to trimming and J lost 5 bases, with 13 bases between them. This CDR3 is built from 13 residues. Germline V gene data show CDR1 as SGDLS and CDR2 as YYNGEE. CDR3 sequence: CASSSRGMDEQYF. The CDR3, as DNA: TGTGCCAGCAGCTCCCGAGGGATGGACGAGCAGTACTTC.

Concerning this clonotype itself: Being one base from a much bigger clone, this may be a read error. The chain employs TRBV7-9 and TRBJ2-5, with D tentatively TRBD2 (5 bases). Germline assignment: CDR1 SEHNR and CDR2 FQNEAQ (reference sequence). The CDR3 is 13 amino acids. The CDR3 DNA reads as TGTGCCGGCAGCCAAGGCCGTGAGGGGACCCAGTACTTC. This gives the protein CAGSQGREGTQYF.

Here the CDR3 reads CASSLDGQATNEKLFF. CDR3 sequence (DNA): TGCGCCAGCAGCTTGGATGGACAGGCAACTAATGAAAAACTGTTTTTT. The rearrangement joins TRBV5-1 to TRBJ1-4; 7 nucleotides align to TRBD1. The junction had 2 bases not matched to a gene; V was cut back by 0 bases and J by 0 bases. Per germline, CDR1 SGHRS and CDR2 YFSETQ. CDR3 length: 16 residues.

Remarks on this clonotype: Because the CDR3 is missing its conserved closing phenylalanine or tryptophan, this is likely a read error. This chain's CDR3 is CASAQGVKRKETQYV. CDR3 nucleotides: TGTGCCAGCGCACAGGGGGTGAAACGAAAAGAGACCCAGTACGTC. J is TRBJ2-5 and V is TRBV5-4; 8 bases agree with TRBD1. The CDR3 has 15 amino acids. Per the germline V gene, CDR1 is SGHNT and CDR2 is YYREEE (reference sequence). Unmatched junction bases numbered 11, after V lost 7 bases and J lost 3 bases.

The chain recombines TRBV10-2 with TRBJ1-2; the match to TRBD1 covers 11 bases. The germline V gene encodes CDR1 WSHSY and CDR2 SAAADI. V was clipped by 3 bases and J by 6 bases; unmatched bases: 6. The length of the CDR3 is 15 residues. In DNA form, the CDR3 reads TGCGCCAGCAGTGACCGGGGACAGGGGGTGGATGGCTACACCTTC. Translating gives CASSDRGQGVDGYTF.

The rearrangement uses TRBV9 and TRBJ2-7; 7 positions match TRBD1. J gave up 7 bases and V 5 bases, and 21 bases lay outside the gene matches. From germline, CDR1 is SGDLS and CDR2 YYNGEE. CDR3 size: 17 residues. In nucleotides, the CDR3 is TGTGCCAGCAGTGTTTACAGGGGAGTTGCCGGGGAGCTGGAGCAGTACTTC. It codes for CASSVYRGVAGELEQYF.

Here the CDR3 reads CASSLVPPNTEAFF. The CDR3 nucleotides read TGCGCCAGCAGCTTGGTTCCGCCTAACACTGAAGCTTTCTTT. This chain uses TRBV5-1 with TRBJ1-1; D is uncertain. V was clipped by 0 bases and J by 2 bases, with 8 bases between them. The CDR3 length is 14 residues. Germline V CDR1 and CDR2: SGHRS, YFSETQ.

This clonotype has only a few counts. This sequence joins TRBV28 and TRBJ2-5; D is unclear. Germline-derived CDR1 and CDR2 are MDHEN and SYDVKM. The CDR3 covers 13 residues. V was cut by 8 bases and J by 3 bases, with 13 bases left in between. In nucleotides, the CDR3 is TGTGCCAGCTGGACGACCGGCGAAGAGACCCAGTACTTC. Its protein product is CASWTTGEETQYF.

This chain uses TRBV6-6 with TRBJ1-2, with TRBD1 matching 7 bases. The germline V gene has CDR1 MNHNY and CDR2 SVGAGI (reference sequence). After removal of 2 bases from V and 5 bases from J, the junction contained 5 bases not matched to a gene. CDR3 length: 14 amino acids. CDR3 region: CASSYGTEAYGYTF. CDR3 DNA sequence: TGTGCCAGCAGTTACGGGACAGAGGCGTATGGCTACACCTTC.

The chain uses TRBV19 and TRBJ2-7; D unresolved. Per the germline V gene, CDR1 is LNHDA and CDR2 is SQIVND (reference sequence). This CDR3 comprises 13 residues. V shed 4 bases and J shed 5 bases, with 12 bases lying between them. CDR3 protein: CASSTRLFHEQYF. The CDR3 nucleotides read TGTGCCAGTAGTACGAGATTATTCCACGAGCAGTACTTC.

This chain uses TRBV10-3 with TRBJ1-6; D not certain. The germline CDR1 and CDR2 sequences are ENHRY and SYGVKD. Trimming stripped 5 bases from V and 7 bases from J, with 12 bases between. This CDR3 has 14 residues. The CDR3: CAISYVRENSPLHF. CDR3 DNA: TGTGCCATCAGTTACGTCCGGGAAAATTCACCCCTCCACTTT.

V usage is TRBV7-6 and J usage is TRBJ2-7; the match to TRBD1 covers 8 bases. CDR1 SGHVS and CDR2 FNYEAQ come from the germline V gene. Trimming removed 5 bases from V and 2 bases from J; junction bases left unmatched: 8. The CDR3 sequence is 15 residues long. CDR3 loop: CASSVTPGQAYEQYF. The DNA for the CDR3 is TGTGCCAGCAGCGTGACCCCGGGACAGGCCTACGAGCAGTACTTC.

This clonotype was found many times. The chain recombines TRBV7-9 with TRBJ2-7; D is tentatively TRBD1 or TRBD2 (5 bases each). The V end was cut by 6 bases, the J end by 2 bases, with 11 bases between. The CDR3 is made up of 13 amino acids. Germline CDR1 is SEHNR and CDR2 is FQNEAQ (reference sequence). CDR3 amino acids: CASSRDRAYEQYF. CDR3 nucleotide sequence: TGTGCCAGCAGTCGGGACCGAGCCTACGAGCAGTACTTC.

The chain is built from TRBV6-2 or TRBV6-3 and TRBJ2-7; TRBD1 aligns across 8 bases. This CDR3 contains 17 residues. J gave up 0 bases and V 4 bases, and 11 bases lay outside the gene matches. The V gene's germline CDR1 is MNHEY and CDR2 SVGEGT. CDR3 in amino acids: CASSSRSWDRTSYEQYF. The CDR3 DNA sequence: TGTGCCAGCAGTTCACGGAGTTGGGACAGGACCTCCTACGAGCAGTACTTC.

The chain is built from TRBV9 and TRBJ1-6; unclear D gene. V lost 5 bases and J 4 bases, leaving 4 bases between the germline ends. The CDR3 spans 12 residues. Germline CDR1 reads SGDLS; CDR2 reads YYNGEE. The CDR3 nucleotides read TGTGCCAGCAGTTGGTATAATTCACCCCTCCACTTT. Amino acids: CASSWYNSPLHF.

V gene TRBV5-4 combines with J gene TRBJ2-7; D perhaps matches TRBD2 (6 bases). The CDR3 extends over 16 amino acids. In germline, CDR1 is SGHNT, CDR2 YYREEE (reference sequence). V lost 0 bases and J 0 bases, leaving 13 bases between the germline ends. The CDR3 nucleotides are TGTGCCAGCAGCTTGGACGTGGGCGGGACCTCCTACGAGCAGTACTTC. It is translated as CASSLDVGGTSYEQYF.